The clone carrying this TCR beta chain came up many times. The use of a sample-barcoded 5' primer and a J-beta primer mix characterized a second PCR of about 7 to 12 cycles. TCRdb re-derived calls from the 5' RACE reads in MiXCR, one entry per CDR3 protein. The data contain approximately 960,000 distinct CDR3 sequences, almost 30% of them singletons. This entry belongs to a study of blood T cells in healthy people across ages. Study details: About one barcoded beta molecule per two T cells was captured by template switching.

This CDR3 is 12 amino acids long. Trimming removed 1 base from V and 5 bases from J, with 5 bases in between. These data were likewise used in another study, on T cells of mothers and their children. That paper notes: The donors comprised a handful of children and their three healthy Caucasian mothers. In both related and unrelated pairs, TCR recombination output is shaped similarly by thymic selection.

The sequenced sample was blood. The sequence was collected from a woman aged 40 to 49 in good health. V usage is TRBV12-3 or TRBV12-4 and J usage is TRBJ2-5; D is unclear. The CDR3 loop is CASSLGSETQYF. The CDR3 DNA reads as TGTGCCAGCAGTTTAGGGTCGGAGACCCAGTACTTC.